This record looks at one T cell receptor beta chain sequence and its context. Other DNA variants within this sample encode the same CDR3. The data derive from a study of blood T cell repertoires in COVID-19. Looking at the study overall: Italy, Spain and the United States were the sources of the convalescent and acute COVID-19 samples. PBMCs, B-cell-depleted T cells, or T cells were the source of the cDNA or gDNA that made up the material.

Source study methods: Amplification from reference gene primers served as the basis for estimated nucleated cell counts. TCRdb's copy holds only in-frame clones and misses some; the assay was immunoSEQ multiplex PCR. V, J and clone size are taken as reported in that table, and D and trimming were inferred from the DNA itself. The table records roughly 240,000 clones, around 85% of them present only once. The TCR comes from a woman younger than 45 who had recovered from COVID-19. Sequences were obtained from peripheral blood.

CDR3 sequence reads: CASSLTGNTEAFF. The CDR3 DNA reads as TGTGCCAGCAGTCTTACAGGGAACACTGAAGCTTTCTTT. This chain connects TRBV7-3 to TRBJ1-1; D possibly corresponds to TRBD1 (5 bases). The CDR3 has 13 residues. The V gene lost 6 bases and the J gene lost 1 base, with 9 bases spanning the gap. CDR1 and CDR2 from the germline V gene are SGHTA and FQGTGA.